Listed below are T cell receptor beta chains from one sample, sequenced in a study of blood T cell repertoires in COVID-19. Clones were read by immunoSEQ multiplex PCR, and TCRdb kept only the in-frame ones, dropping some. The sample holds about 210,000 clones, roughly 86% seen once. Material for sequencing was peripheral blood. The receptors stem from a woman in her forties or fifties with active or convalescent COVID-19. CDR3s include the opening cysteine and the closing phenylalanine or tryptophan. Each record gives: J gene, V gene, CDR3 protein.

TRBJ1-1	TRBV12-3/TRBV12-4	CASSRRGAFF
TRBJ2-6	TRBV4-2	CASSPQLAGGVGANVLTF
TRBJ2-7	TRBV7-9	CASSLAGAGGRDSYEQYF
TRBJ1-1	TRBV5-1	CASSPSRGQGKNTEAFF
TRBJ2-3	TRBV7-8	CASSLVSGLSTDTQYF
TRBJ2-7	TRBV6-6	CASSYFPGNSYEQYF
TRBJ2-5	TRBV19	CASSFRDREVTQYF
TRBJ2-1	TRBV6-6	CASRSLAGGLWNEQFF
TRBJ2-1	TRBV2	CASNREPTGEQFF
TRBJ2-3	TRBV6-5	CASSQLAGSTDTQYF
TRBJ1-6	TRBV28	CASSTSGQPNYNSPLHF
TRBJ1-1	TRBV28	CASSPGGTSTEAFF
TRBJ1-5	TRBV7-2	CASSLAQGGNQPQHF
TRBJ1-4	TRBV15	CATSRDAGAVEKLFF
TRBJ2-1	TRBV12-3/TRBV12-4	CASSFQAGGQFF
TRBJ2-5	TRBV2	CASSPGLAVQETQYF
TRBJ2-1	TRBV11-3	CASSPRGGHGNNEQFF
TRBJ1-3	TRBV6-5	CASSYGQRNTIYF
TRBJ1-2	TRBV29-1	CSVVGQGNGYTF